Listed below are T cell receptor beta chains from one sample, sequenced in a study of identical twins. Using its own MiXCR run on the 5' RACE reads, TCRdb lists one record per CDR3 protein. The sample records 1,800,000 or so distinct CDR3 sequences, more than 30% being singletons. Source material: cord blood. Every receptor here comes from a newborn girl in good health. CDR3s include the opening cysteine and the closing phenylalanine or tryptophan. The D gene is left open where the match is weak. For some rows the clone size is stated as once, few or many, or as a class when expanded; others skip it.

J gene	CDR3 length	V gene	clone size	D gene	CDR3 DNA	CDR3 protein
TRBJ2-1	15	TRBV7-2	few	TRBD2	TGTGCCAGCAGCCCCATAGGACTAGCGGCTAATGAGCAGTTCTTC	CASSPIGLAANEQFF
TRBJ2-5	12	TRBV7-2	.	.	TGTGCCGGCAGCCCTCCCCGCGAGACCCAGTACTTC	CAGSPPRETQYF
TRBJ2-1	15	TRBV14	few	TRBD2	TGTGCCAGCAGCCCCCTCGCGGGAGGAGACAATGAGCAGTTCTTC	CASSPLAGGDNEQFF
TRBJ1-1	13	TRBV18	.	.	TGTGCCAGCTCACCATCCGGGTTCACTGAAGCTTTCTTT	CASSPSGFTEAFF
TRBJ2-5	17	TRBV12-5	.	TRBD2	TGTGCTAGTGGCTCCCCTGGACTAGCGGGGGGTGTTCAGACCCAGTACTTC	CASGSPGLAGGVQTQYF
TRBJ2-1	17	TRBV4-1	.	TRBD2	TGCGCCAGCAGCCAAGGATCGCGGGGGGGCCCCCACAATGAGCAGTTCTTC	CASSQGSRGGPHNEQFF
TRBJ2-1	14	TRBV2	few	TRBD2	TGTGCCAGCAGTGACTCTAGCGGGATAAATGAGCAGTTCTTC	CASSDSSGINEQFF
TRBJ2-3	14	TRBV2	.	.	TGTGCCATACAGCCGGGACTGTACACAGGTACGCAGTATTTT	CAIQPGLYTGTQYF
TRBJ1-1	13	TRBV7-9	many	.	TGTGCCAGCAGCTTAGGCACGGTCACTGAAGCTTTCTTT	CASSLGTVTEAFF
TRBJ2-7	19	TRBV2	few	TRBD2	TGTGCCAGCAGTGAATTCGGACTAGCCACCGCTGGCTCCTACAATGAGCAGTACTTC	CASSEFGLATAGSYNEQYF
TRBJ2-1	14	TRBV27	few	TRBD2	TGTGCCAGTCGTAGCGGGAGGGCCTCTAATGAGCAGTTCTTC	CASRSGRASNEQFF
TRBJ1-5	18	TRBV6-1	few	TRBD1	TGTGCCAGCAGCTTCACAGGGGACAGGGGGCGTTATATTCAGCCCCAGCATTTT	CASSFTGDRGRYIQPQHF
TRBJ1-2	14	TRBV25-1	.	.	TGTGCCAGCGGTGAACGACTGGGAGGAGGTGGCTACACCTTC	CASGERLGGGGYTF
TRBJ2-3	17	TRBV20-1	.	.	TGCAGTGCCATCACCCTTGGGAGGAACTATAGAACAGATACGCAGTATTTT	CSAITLGRNYRTDTQYF
TRBJ2-7	18	TRBV6-5	.	TRBD2	TGTGCCAGCAGTTACCACTCGTTTCCTAGCGGGAGAGCCTACGAGCAGTACTTC	CASSYHSFPSGRAYEQYF
TRBJ2-5	14	TRBV5-1	few	TRBD1	TGCGCCAGCAGCCTGACAGGGATGGGAGAGACCCAGTACTTC	CASSLTGMGETQYF
TRBJ1-1	15	TRBV5-1	few	.	TGCGCCAGCAGCTTGGTTCGGGGGCGGAACACTGAAGCTTTCTTT	CASSLVRGRNTEAFF
TRBJ1-2	14	TRBV20-1	few	.	TGCAGTGCTAGAGATCTGTCGGGGGTTGTTGGCTACACCTTC	CSARDLSGVVGYTF
TRBJ2-5	14	TRBV20-1	few	TRBD1	TGCAGTGCTAGGCTGGTCGGGACAGAAGAGACCCAGTACTTC	CSARLVGTEETQYF
TRBJ2-7	11	TRBV20-1	.	.	TGCAGTGCCACCCTATTCTACGAGCAGTACTTC	CSATLFYEQYF
TRBJ2-3	15	TRBV28	.	TRBD2	TGTGCCACTCGGACTAGCGGGACTTATGGGTATTGGCAGTATTTT	CATRTSGTYGYWQYF
TRBJ1-5	17	TRBV27	.	TRBD1	TGTGCCAGCGCCTCTCAGGGGGCAAGGGGTAACAATCAGCCCCAGCATTTT	CASASQGARGNNQPQHF
TRBJ1-2	13	TRBV29-1	.	.	TGCAGCGTTGACATGCCTGCTAACTATGGCTACACCTTC	CSVDMPANYGYTF
TRBJ1-4	13	TRBV5-1	few	.	TGCGCCAGCAGCCCGGGGGCGGTTGAAAAACTGTTTTTT	CASSPGAVEKLFF
TRBJ2-1	14	TRBV20-1	.	TRBD1	TGCAGTGCTAGTGGGGACAGGGAGTACAATGAGCAGTTCTTC	CSASGDREYNEQFF
TRBJ2-4	15	TRBV19	few	.	TGTGCCAGTAGTTCGACAGAACTAGCCAAAAACATTCAGTACTTC	CASSSTELAKNIQYF
TRBJ2-7	13	TRBV29-1	many	TRBD2	TGCAGCGTCCTGACTAGCCTTAACTACGAGCAGTACTTC	CSVLTSLNYEQYF
TRBJ1-5	19	TRBV21-1	few	.	TGTGCCAGCAGCAAACTAGTGGCAGGGTCCCCTTTTAGCAATCAGCCCCAGCATTTT	CASSKLVAGSPFSNQPQHF
TRBJ2-7	13	TRBV7-9	few	.	TGTGCCAGCAGCTTAGTTGTAGGCAGCGAGCAGTACTTC	CASSLVVGSEQYF
TRBJ2-7	16	TRBV4-2	.	.	TGTGCCAGCAGCCAAGTTGCGCGGGACCCTTACAATGAGCAGTACTTC	CASSQVARDPYNEQYF
TRBJ2-7	14	TRBV2	.	TRBD1	TGTGCCAGCAGTGAAAACAGGGGGTTCCGCGAGCAGTACTTC	CASSENRGFREQYF
TRBJ2-1	16	TRBV12-3/TRBV12-4	.	TRBD2	TGTGCCAGCAGTTCAGGGACTAGAAGTGCGGGTAGTGAGCAGTTCTTC	CASSSGTRSAGSEQFF
TRBJ1-1	11	TRBV20-1	few	.	TGCAGTGCCGGACTCGGCACTGAAGCTTTCTTT	CSAGLGTEAFF
TRBJ2-1	15	TRBV9	.	.	TGTGCCAGCAGCGTAGGGGACCGGGCCCTTAATGAGCAGTTCTTC	CASSVGDRALNEQFF
TRBJ2-3	16	TRBV13	few	TRBD2	TGTGCCAGCAGCTCTAGGACTAGCGGGAACACAGATACGCAGTATTTT	CASSSRTSGNTDTQYF
TRBJ2-1	14	TRBV20-1	few	.	TGCAGTGCTGCCGCGGTTATCTCCTACAATGAGCAGTTCTTC	CSAAAVISYNEQFF
TRBJ2-3	13	TRBV6-1	.	TRBD2	TGTGCCAATGGACTAGCAGGAGGGGATACGCAGTATTTT	CANGLAGGDTQYF
TRBJ2-2	17	TRBV3-1	.	TRBD2	TGTGCCAGCAGCCAACGGACTAGCGGGAGACTCACCGGGGAGCTGTTTTTT	CASSQRTSGRLTGELFF
TRBJ1-6	14	TRBV6-5	.	.	TGTGCCAGCAGGGGTCCGGGAACTAATTCACCCCTCCACTTT	CASRGPGTNSPLHF
TRBJ1-2	13	TRBV2	few	.	TGTGCCAGCAGGGCGCATCCTAACTATGGCTACACCTTC	CASRAHPNYGYTF
TRBJ1-1	14	TRBV12-3/TRBV12-4	.	.	TGTGCCAGCACCCCAGGGGTCTGGGGCACTGAAGCTTTCTTT	CASTPGVWGTEAFF
TRBJ2-3	14	TRBV19	.	TRBD1	TGTGCCAGTAGCAACGGACAGGGGGTAGATACGCAGTATTTT	CASSNGQGVDTQYF
TRBJ1-6	16	TRBV10-3	few	.	TGTGCCATCAGTGAGGCAGGGAGCACCTATAATTCACCCCTCCACTTT	CAISEAGSTYNSPLHF
TRBJ2-7	13	TRBV6-1	once	.	TGTGCCAGCAGTGGCGGTTACTACAATGAGCAGTACTTC	CASSGGYYNEQYF
TRBJ1-2	13	TRBV20-1	.	.	TGCAGTGCTAAGCAGGGGAGGGACTATGGCTACACCTTC	CSAKQGRDYGYTF
TRBJ2-5	17	TRBV12-3/TRBV12-4	few	TRBD2	TGTGCCAGCAGCGAGGACGGGTGGGGAGGGGTAGGTGAGACCCAGTACTTC	CASSEDGWGGVGETQYF
TRBJ2-1	19	TRBV3-1	few	TRBD2	TGTGCCAGCAGCCAAGACACTAGCGGGATAGTCTATTCCTACAATGAGCAGTTCTTC	CASSQDTSGIVYSYNEQFF
TRBJ2-6	17	TRBV28	few	TRBD2	TGTGCCAGCAGTTTGACTAGCGGGGGGTCTGGGGCCAACGTCCTGACTTTC	CASSLTSGGSGANVLTF
TRBJ2-3	12	TRBV10-1	many	.	TGCGCCAGCAGGGGATTCACAGATACGCAGTATTTT	CASRGFTDTQYF
TRBJ2-7	15	TRBV12-3/TRBV12-4	few	TRBD2	TGTGCCAGCAGTGCGACTAGCGGGAGGTCCCTCGAGCAGTACTTC	CASSATSGRSLEQYF
TRBJ2-5	17	TRBV18	.	.	TGTGCCAGCTCACCTTCCAGGGTGGCAGGGCGCTACAATGAGCAGTACTTC	CASSPSRVAGRYNEQYF